Each of the 10 T cell receptor beta chains below was sequenced from the same sample in a study of early T cells in non-severe SARS-CoV-2 infection. TCRdb reprocessed the 5' RACE reads via MiXCR and lists one record per CDR3 protein. The data hold 75,000 or so distinct CDR3 sequences, with 11% observed a single time. The source material was whole blood, sampled at baseline. These receptors were obtained from an adult who was a healthcare worker with PCR-confirmed SARS-CoV-2 infection or an uninfected control (not recorded which).

Ten or more counts support this clonotype. The chain links TRBV4-1 to TRBJ2-7; D remains unclear. Germline lookup yields CDR1 MGHRA and CDR2 YSYEKL. The CDR3 loop spans 16 amino acids. The V and J ends lost 3 bases and 5 bases respectively, with 20 bases between them. The CDR3 sequence: CASSHTDGPRAHEQYF. The CDR3 DNA is TGCGCCAGCAGCCATACAGACGGGCCACGAGCCCACGAGCAGTACTTC.

This clonotype showed up just a few times. V and J are TRBV20-1 and TRBJ2-1; the match to TRBD2 covers 9 bases. This CDR3 contains 14 residues. The junction had 9 bases not matched to a gene; V was cut back by 3 bases and J by 9 bases. Germline CDR1 and CDR2: DFQATT and SNEGSKA (reference sequence). Here the CDR3 reads CSASALGTSTEQFF. CDR3 DNA sequence: TGCAGTGCTAGCGCCCTAGGGACTAGCACTGAGCAGTTCTTC.

In its sample, this clonotype was seen a few times. The chain joins TRBV5-4 to TRBJ2-5; no clear D gene. Trimming took 4 bases from V and 4 from J, leaving 8 bases between them. The CDR3 runs to 12 residues. The germline V gene encodes CDR1 SGHNT and CDR2 YYREEE (reference sequence). CDR3 loop: CASSHLRETQYF. The CDR3 DNA is TGTGCCAGCAGCCACCTCAGAGAGACCCAGTACTTC.

In this sample, this clonotype turned up many times. J is TRBJ2-2 and V is TRBV20-1; the D is unclear. Germline V CDR1 and CDR2: DFQATT, SNEGSKA (reference sequence). This CDR3 contains 14 residues. Between the trimmed V and J ends, which lost 0 bases and 1 base, there was a span of 6 bases. Written as DNA, the CDR3 is TGCAGTGCTAGAGATGTCAAGAACACCGGGGAGCTGTTTTTT. Protein: CSARDVKNTGELFF.

This clonotype was recorded at least ten times. This chain links TRBV18 with TRBJ1-2; 8 bases align to TRBD1. CDR3 length: 13 residues. J lost 8 bases, V lost 3 bases, and 5 bases had no gene match. Germline-derived CDR1 and CDR2 are KGHSH and LQKENI. CDR3 sequence reads: CASSPQGAEGYTF. The CDR3 DNA follows: TGTGCCAGCTCACCCCAGGGGGCGGAAGGCTACACCTTC.

This clonotype was seen a handful of times. The DNA for the CDR3 is TGTGCCAGCAGCTTAGGAGGAGCTAGCGGGGCCTACGAGCAGTACTTC. It codes for CASSLGGASGAYEQYF. V and J are TRBV7-2 and TRBJ2-7, with TRBD2 matching over 9 bases. V lost 1 base, J lost 2 bases, and 6 bases stayed unmatched. CDR1 is SGHTA and CDR2 is FQGNSA in the germline V gene. CDR3 size: 16 residues.

The chain has TRBV19 and TRBJ2-2; TRBD1 matches 9 bases. Trimming removed 3 bases from V and 2 bases from J; junction bases left unmatched: 19. Germline CDR1 reads LNHDA; CDR2 reads SQIVND (reference sequence). CDR3 length equals 21 residues. The CDR3 loop is CASSMIGPRQGVFANTGELFF. CDR3 bases: TGTGCCAGTAGTATGATCGGCCCCAGACAGGGGGTTTTCGCCAACACCGGGGAGCTGTTTTTT.

This clonotype came up a few times. The chain carries TRBV12-3 or TRBV12-4 and TRBJ2-5; 7 bases agree with TRBD2. The CDR3 runs to 14 residues. V dropped 7 bases and J dropped 0; count of bases not matched to a gene: 5. This CDR3 is CASTLSGYQETQYF. The CDR3 DNA sequence: TGTGCCAGCACCCTTAGCGGGTACCAAGAGACCCAGTACTTC.

This chain connects TRBV18 to TRBJ2-2, with D possibly TRBD1 on 6 matching bases. The germline V gene has CDR1 KGHSH and CDR2 LQKENI. The germline V and J ends were trimmed by 3 bases and 1 base, with 12 bases remaining between them. This CDR3 has 16 residues. CDR3 sequence: CASSPTGTRNTGELFF. The CDR3 region has the DNA TGTGCCAGCTCACCGACCGGGACAAGGAACACCGGGGAGCTGTTTTTT.

This clonotype was observed a few times. The rearrangement joins TRBV12-3 or TRBV12-4 to TRBJ2-2; D is uncertain. V lost 9 bases and J 0 bases, leaving 14 bases between the germline ends. The length of the CDR3 is 15 residues. This chain's CDR3 is CASLPPRTNTGELFF. DNA of the CDR3: TGTGCCAGTCTGCCCCCCAGGACGAACACCGGGGAGCTGTTTTTT.